These 11 T cell receptor beta chains were all obtained from the same sample, sequenced in a study of blood T cells in healthy people across ages. A J-beta primer mix and a sample-barcoded 5' primer were used in a second PCR of roughly 6 to 11 cycles. TCRdb ran MiXCR on the 5' RACE reads and lists one entry per CDR3 protein. This table holds roughly 800,000 distinct CDR3 sequences, roughly 60% found once. Sequencing used blood. Receptor source: a man aged 25-40 years in good health.

The rearrangement uses TRBV6-1 and TRBJ1-2; 9 nucleotides match TRBD1. The V gene's germline CDR1 is MNHNS and CDR2 SASEGT. Trimming removed 6 bases from V and 6 bases from J; junction bases left unmatched: 8. The CDR3 covers 14 residues. This CDR3 is CASRTGTGIDGYTF. In nucleotides, the CDR3 is TGTGCCAGCAGAACCGGGACAGGGATCGATGGCTACACCTTC.

The chain uses TRBV7-9 and TRBJ1-1; 7 nucleotides match TRBD1. The germline CDR1 and CDR2 sequences are SEHNR and FQNEAQ (reference sequence). The CDR3 runs 13 residues. The J segment lost 11 bases and the V segment lost 8 bases, leaving 14 bases of the junction unmatched. Here the CDR3 reads CASGEGTTGTAFF. The DNA of the CDR3 is TGTGCCAGCGGCGAGGGAACGACAGGGACGGCTTTCTTT. The whole variable domain, remainder taken from reference TRBV7-9 and TRBJ1-1, is DTGVSQNPRHKITKRGQNVTFRCDPISEHNRLYWYRQTLGQGPEFLTYFQNEAQLEKSRLLSDRFSAERPKGSFSTLEIQRTEQGDSAMYLCASGEGTTGTAFFGQGTRLTVV.

The chain joins TRBV20-1 to TRBJ2-7; 12 nucleotides agree with TRBD2. The CDR3 is 14 residues long. Per the germline V gene, CDR1 is DFQATT and CDR2 is SNEGSKA (reference sequence). V was clipped by 8 bases and J by 6 bases; unmatched bases: 11. The CDR3 spells CSYQGTSGLGEQYF. DNA of the CDR3: TGCAGTTACCAAGGGACTAGCGGGCTGGGCGAGCAGTACTTC.

This chain links TRBV29-1 with TRBJ2-5; D uncertain. Looked up from germline, CDR1 is SQVTM and CDR2 is ANQGSEA. The CDR3 consists of 12 residues. Trimming shortened V by 8 bases and J by 11 bases, and 21 bases separated the two germline ends. CDR3 DNA sequence: TGCAGCTTCGTTGTTGAAGGGTATGAGCAGTACTTC. Its protein is CSFVVEGYEQYF. Looking up the rest from reference TRBV29-1 and TRBJ2-5 gives the full variable domain: SAVISQKPSRDICQRGTSLTIQCQVDSQVTMMFWYRQQPGQSLTLIATANQGSEATYESGFVIDKFPISRPNLTFSTLTVSNMSPEDSSIYLCSFVVEGYEQYFGPGTRLLVL.

The chain employs TRBV28 and TRBJ2-7; perhaps TRBD1 as D (5 bases). Germline CDR1 MDHEN, CDR2 SYDVKM. The CDR3 runs 12 residues. V was clipped by 3 bases and J by 3 bases, with 6 bases between them. The CDR3 DNA reads TGTGCCAGCAGTTTCAGGGTCTACGAGCAGTACTTC. It is translated as CASSFRVYEQYF.

The CDR3 coding sequence is TGCAGTGGTTCGGGCGCCGGGACAGATACGCAGTATTTT. As protein: CSGSGAGTDTQYF. The V gene is TRBV20-1, the J gene TRBJ2-3; D gene ambiguous. The germline V gene has CDR1 DFQATT and CDR2 SNEGSKA (reference sequence). The CDR3 contains 13 residues. V shed 7 bases and J shed 3 bases, with 14 bases lying between them.

The J gene is TRBJ1-6, the V gene TRBV29-1, with 9 bases fitting TRBD1. V trimming: 6 bases; J trimming: 7 bases; junction bases outside the gene matches: 7. Germline-derived CDR1 and CDR2 are SQVTM and ANQGSEA. This CDR3 spans 14 amino acids. CDR3 sequence: CSVLGQGPNSPLHF. The DNA of the CDR3 is TGCAGCGTCCTGGGACAGGGCCCAAATTCACCCCTCCACTTT. Using reference TRBV29-1 and TRBJ1-6 for the parts outside the CDR3, the full variable domain is SAVISQKPSRDICQRGTSLTIQCQVDSQVTMMFWYRQQPGQSLTLIATANQGSEATYESGFVIDKFPISRPNLTFSTLTVSNMSPEDSSIYLCSVLGQGPNSPLHFGNGTRLTVT.

The chain uses TRBV9 and TRBJ2-7; a weak D match, TRBD1 (6 bases). Germline CDR1 SGDLS, CDR2 YYNGEE. Trimming shortened V by 6 bases and J by 2 bases, and 21 bases separated the two germline ends. There are 16 residues in the CDR3. DNA of the CDR3: TGTGCCAGCAACTGCCGGAAAGGGACACGACCCTACGAGCAGTACTTC. It specifies CASNCRKGTRPYEQYF.

The chain uses TRBV29-1 and TRBJ2-7; tentatively, D is TRBD1 (6 bases). V was trimmed by 7 bases and J by 0 bases, leaving 7 bases between them. CDR3 length: 11 amino acids. Germline CDR1 reads SQVTM; CDR2 reads ANQGSEA. CDR3 residues: CSAGDSYEQYF. CDR3 DNA: TGCAGCGCAGGGGACTCCTACGAGCAGTACTTC.

The chain employs TRBV21-1 and TRBJ2-3; TRBD2 reflects the table's D call only, with no check against the DNA. TRBV21-1 is an annotated pseudogene. The CDR3 is made up of 17 amino acids. The CDR3 spells CASSVPLVGAVTDTQYF. The CDR3 DNA reads as TGTGCCAGCAGCGTTCCGCTAGTAGGCGCCGTCACAGATACGCAGTATTTT.

The chain uses TRBV12-3 or TRBV12-4 and TRBJ1-2; no reliable D call. Between the trimmed V and J ends, which lost 3 bases and 7 bases, there was a span of 18 bases. The CDR3 spans 15 residues. CDR3 protein: CASSFGLGSPAGYTF. CDR3 DNA: TGTGCCAGCAGTTTTGGTCTCGGTAGTCCTGCTGGCTACACCTTC.